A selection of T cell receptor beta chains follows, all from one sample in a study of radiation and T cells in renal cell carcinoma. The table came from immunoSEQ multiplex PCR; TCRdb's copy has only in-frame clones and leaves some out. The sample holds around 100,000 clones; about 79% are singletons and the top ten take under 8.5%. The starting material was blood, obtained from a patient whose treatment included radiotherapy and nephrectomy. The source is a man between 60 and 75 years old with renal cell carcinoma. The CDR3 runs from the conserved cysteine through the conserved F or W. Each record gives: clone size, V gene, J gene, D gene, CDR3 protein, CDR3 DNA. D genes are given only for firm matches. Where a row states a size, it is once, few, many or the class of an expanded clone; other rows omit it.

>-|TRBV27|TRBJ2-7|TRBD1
CASSNPGTGISNEQYF
TGTGCCAGCAGTAACCCCGGGACAGGGATATCAAACGAGCAGTACTTC
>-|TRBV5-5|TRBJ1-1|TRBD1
CASSATGGPLMNTEAFF
TGTGCCAGCAGCGCCACAGGGGGACCCCTAATGAACACTGAAGCTTTCTTT
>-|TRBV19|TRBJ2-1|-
CASSIDLIMEQFF
TGTGCCAGTAGTATAGATCTTATTATGGAGCAGTTCTTC
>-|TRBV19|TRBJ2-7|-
CASSPSPYEQYF
TGTGCCAGTAGTCCCAGCCCCTACGAGCAGTACTTC
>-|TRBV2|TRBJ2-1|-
CASSELVGISEQFF
TGTGCCAGCAGTGAATTGGTAGGGATCAGTGAGCAGTTCTTC
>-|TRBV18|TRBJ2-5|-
CASSPRGETQYF
TGTGCCAGCTCACCGCGAGGAGAGACCCAGTACTTC
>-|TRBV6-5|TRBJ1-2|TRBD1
CASSYDREGIGGYTF
TGTGCCAGCAGTTACGACAGGGAAGGGATCGGTGGCTACACCTTC
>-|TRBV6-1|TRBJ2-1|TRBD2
CASRGLAGERNEQFF
TGTGCCAGCAGGGGACTAGCGGGAGAGAGGAATGAGCAGTTCTTC
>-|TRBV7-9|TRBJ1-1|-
CASSFRGETEAFF
TGTGCCAGCAGCTTCAGAGGGGAGACTGAAGCTTTCTTT
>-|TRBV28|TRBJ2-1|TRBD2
CASSGLAAYNEQFF
TGTGCCAGCAGCGGCCTAGCGGCCTACAATGAGCAGTTCTTC
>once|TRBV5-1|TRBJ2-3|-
CASSLGGLYDTQYF
TGCGCCAGCAGCTTGGGCGGCTTATATGATACGCAGTATTTT
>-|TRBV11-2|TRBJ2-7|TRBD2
CASRPAGKSYEQYF
TGTGCCAGCAGACCAGCGGGGAAGTCCTACGAGCAGTACTTC
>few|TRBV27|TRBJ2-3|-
CASSSLLGAGTDTQYF
TGTGCCAGCAGCAGCCTGCTGGGGGCGGGCACAGATACGCAGTATTTT
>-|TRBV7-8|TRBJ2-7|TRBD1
CASSLDRDRGHEQYF
TGTGCCAGCAGCTTAGACCGGGACAGGGGGCACGAGCAGTACTTC
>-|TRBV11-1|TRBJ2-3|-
CASSLRGFGIDTQYF
TGTGCCAGCAGCTTACGGGGCTTCGGGATAGATACGCAGTATTTT
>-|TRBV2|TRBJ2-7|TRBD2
CASRDSFSGETYEQYF
TGTGCCAGCAGGGATTCCTTTAGCGGGGAAACCTACGAGCAGTACTTC
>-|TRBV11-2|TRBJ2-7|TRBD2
CASTFLGAGRPGFYEQYF
TGTGCCAGCACCTTCCTCGGAGCGGGACGGCCGGGATTCTACGAGCAGTACTTC
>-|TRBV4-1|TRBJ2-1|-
CASSPVGNEQFF
TGCGCCAGCAGCCCCGTCGGCAATGAGCAGTTCTTC
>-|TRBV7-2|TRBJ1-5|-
CASSLFLGNQPQHF
TGTGCCAGCAGCTTATTTTTAGGCAATCAGCCCCAGCATTTT